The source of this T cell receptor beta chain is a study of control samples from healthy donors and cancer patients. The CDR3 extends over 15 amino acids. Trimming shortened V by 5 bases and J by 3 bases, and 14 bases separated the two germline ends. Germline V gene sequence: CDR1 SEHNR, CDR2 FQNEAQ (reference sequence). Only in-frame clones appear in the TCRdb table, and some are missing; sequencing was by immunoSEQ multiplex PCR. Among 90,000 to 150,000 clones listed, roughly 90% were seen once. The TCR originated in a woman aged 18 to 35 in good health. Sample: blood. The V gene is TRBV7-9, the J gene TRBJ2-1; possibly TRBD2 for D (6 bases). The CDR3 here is CASSRSGGSYNEQFF. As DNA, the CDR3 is TGTGCCAGCAGCCGGAGCGGAGGGAGCTACAATGAGCAGTTCTTC. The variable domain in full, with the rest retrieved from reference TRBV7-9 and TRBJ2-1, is DTGVSQNPRHKITKRGQNVTFRCDPISEHNRLYWYRQTLGQGPEFLTYFQNEAQLEKSRLLSDRFSAERPKGSFSTLEIQRTEQGDSAMYLCASSRSGGSYNEQFFGPGTRLTVL.